One and the same sample provided the 11 T cell receptor beta chains below, sequenced in a study of PD-1 blockade in classical Hodgkin lymphoma. Described time point: cycle 4 day 1 (C4D1), after more than five weeks of nivolumab. Each and every patient relapsed after autologous stem cell transplantation, and patients got differing brentuximab vedotin exposure. Thawed PBMCs underwent magnetic negative selection to yield purified CD4+ T cells. Libraries were prepared by immunoSEQ multiplex PCR; TCRdb keeps only in-frame clonotypes and omits some of them. The sample lists around 25,000 clones, more than 80% seen once, with approximately 2.4% in the top ten. Sequenced here: CD4+ T cells from blood, sampled before the fourth cycle of nivolumab. These receptors came from a human donor with classical Hodgkin lymphoma.

The CDR3 DNA sequence: TGTGCCATCAGTGAGGGGGGTCCGGACGAGCAGTACTTC. Protein sequence: CAISEGGPDEQYF. V is TRBV10-3 and J is TRBJ2-7, with D perhaps given as TRBD1 or TRBD2 (5 bases each). CDR1 and CDR2 (germline): ENHRY, SYGVKD. V was clipped by 2 bases and J by 5 bases, with 10 bases between them. This CDR3 contains 13 residues.

The chain links TRBV19 to TRBJ2-2; D may be TRBD1 (5 bases). V was clipped by 5 bases and J by 2 bases, with 12 bases between them. Germline CDR1 and CDR2: LNHDA and SQIVND (reference sequence). This CDR3 contains 15 residues. The CDR3 DNA reads TGTGCCAGTAGTGGATCACAGGCTAACACCGGGGAGCTGTTTTTT. This codes for CASSGSQANTGELFF.

This chain uses TRBV5-6 with TRBJ2-5; 8 bases align to TRBD1. The germline CDR1 and CDR2 sequences are SGHDT and YYEEEE. The V segment lost 4 bases and the J segment 1 base; nucleotides outside the gene matches: 9. This CDR3 region has 16 residues. The CDR3 DNA reads TGTGCCAGCAGCCCCTGGACAGGGATCCGCCAAGAGACCCAGTACTTC. Encoded protein: CASSPWTGIRQETQYF.

This rearrangement joins TRBV18 to TRBJ2-3, with TRBD2 matching over 9 bases. CDR3 length: 15 residues. The trim removed 4 bases at V and 1 base at J, leaving 3 bases unmatched. The germline V gene encodes CDR1 KGHSH and CDR2 LQKENI. CDR3 protein: CASSLTSGGTDTQYF. The CDR3 coding sequence is TGTGCCAGCTCACTGACTAGCGGAGGCACAGATACGCAGTATTTT.

The V gene is TRBV7-2, the J gene TRBJ2-1, with D tentatively TRBD1 (6 bases). CDR1 and CDR2 (germline): SGHTA, FQGNSA. This CDR3 spans 15 amino acids. Trimming cost V 4 bases and J 5 bases, with 15 bases left between them. CDR3 sequence reads: CASSSVGQPDNEQFF. The CDR3, as DNA: TGTGCCAGCAGCTCGGTCGGACAGCCCGACAATGAGCAGTTCTTC.

The V and J genes are TRBV18 and TRBJ1-6; 8 bases match TRBD1. V was pared by 8 bases and J by 7 bases, with 7 bases of the junction left unmatched. Germline V gene lookup returns CDR1 KGHSH and CDR2 LQKENI. The CDR3 spans 14 residues. CDR3: CASERTGRNSPLHF. CDR3 nucleotides: TGTGCCAGCGAAAGGACAGGGAGAAATTCACCCCTCCACTTT. Variable domain in full (rest from reference TRBV18 and TRBJ1-6): NAGVMQNPRHLVRRRGQEARLRCSPMKGHSHVYWYRQLPEEGLKFMVYLQKENIIDESGMPKERFSAEFPKEGPSILRIQQVVRGDSAAYFCASERTGRNSPLHFGNGTRLTVT.

The J gene is TRBJ1-2, the V gene TRBV7-9; possible D gene TRBD1, 6 bases. CDR1 is SEHNR, CDR2 FQNEAQ, per germline (reference sequence). The ends were cut back, 5 bases at V and 2 bases at J, with 12 bases in the middle. The CDR3 is 14 residues long. CDR3 sequence reads: CASSPGQRNYGYTF. The CDR3 coding sequence is TGTGCCAGCAGCCCCGGACAGCGCAACTATGGCTACACCTTC.

As for this clone: One end of the junction varies from germline; a read error may be responsible. This chain joins TRBV19 and TRBJ1-2; 7 nucleotides match TRBD1. CDR1 and CDR2 (germline): LNHDA, SQIVND (reference sequence). The CDR3 has 15 residues. CDR3 sequence: CASSIDRVPNYGYTF. The DNA of the CDR3 is TGTGCCAGTAGCATAGACAGGGTCCCGAACTATGGCTACACCTTC.

The V gene is TRBV10-1, the J gene TRBJ1-2; D gene ambiguous. CDR1 is WNHNN, CDR2 SYGVQD, per germline (reference sequence). The germline V and J ends were trimmed by 6 bases and 2 bases, with 22 bases remaining between them. This CDR3 region has 17 residues. The CDR3 DNA follows: TGCGCCAGCAGCACGGAGGACGTAATATCCCTCAACTATGGCTACACCTTC. As protein: CASSTEDVISLNYGYTF.

The V gene is TRBV2, the J gene TRBJ1-5, with 8 bases lining up with TRBD1. V lost 9 bases, J lost 0 bases, and 4 bases stayed unmatched. Germline CDR1 reads SNHLY; CDR2 reads FYNNEI. The CDR3 contains 14 residues. The CDR3 is CASLTGDSNQPQHF. The CDR3 DNA is TGTGCCAGTTTGACAGGGGATAGCAATCAGCCCCAGCATTTT.

The J gene is TRBJ2-3, the V gene TRBV5-6, with D possibly matching TRBD1 (6 bases). This CDR3 has 17 amino acids. The V gene lost 7 bases and the J gene lost 3 bases, with 24 bases spanning the gap. Germline V gives CDR1 SGHDT, CDR2 YYEEEE. CDR3: CASRSSSPGARTDTQYF. The CDR3 DNA reads as TGTGCCAGCCGTAGCTCCAGCCCAGGGGCGAGGACAGATACGCAGTATTTT.